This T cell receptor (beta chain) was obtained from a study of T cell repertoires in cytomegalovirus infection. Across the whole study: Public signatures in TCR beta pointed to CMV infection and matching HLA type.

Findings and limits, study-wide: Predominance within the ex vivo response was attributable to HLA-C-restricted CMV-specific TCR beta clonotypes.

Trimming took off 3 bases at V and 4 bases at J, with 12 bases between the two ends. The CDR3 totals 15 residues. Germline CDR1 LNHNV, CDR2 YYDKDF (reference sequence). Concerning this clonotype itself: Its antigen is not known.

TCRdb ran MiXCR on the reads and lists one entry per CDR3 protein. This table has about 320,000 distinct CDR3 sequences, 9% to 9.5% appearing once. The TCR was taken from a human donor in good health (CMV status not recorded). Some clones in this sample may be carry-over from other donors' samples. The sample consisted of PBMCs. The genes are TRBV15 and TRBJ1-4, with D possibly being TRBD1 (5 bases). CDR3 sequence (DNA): TGTGCCACCAGCAGCCGACAGACTTTTAATGAAAAACTGTTTTTT. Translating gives CATSSRQTFNEKLFF. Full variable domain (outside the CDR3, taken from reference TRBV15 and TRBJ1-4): DAMVIQNPRYQVTQFGKPVTLSCSQTLNHNVMYWYQQKSSQAPKLLFHYYDKDFNNEADTPDNFQSRRPNTSFCFLDIRSPGLGDTAMYLCATSSRQTFNEKLFFGSGTQLSVL.